This T cell receptor beta chain was observed in a study of neurological immune-mediated disorders. The length of the CDR3 is 14 residues. The germline V gene encodes CDR1 SGHAT and CDR2 FQNNGV. V dropped 1 base and J dropped 6; count of bases not matched to a gene: 6. TCRdb reprocessed the 5' RACE reads with MiXCR, giving one entry per CDR3 protein. Of about 80,000 distinct CDR3 sequences listed, almost 6% are singletons. Time point meaning: longitudinal time-point 2. Unsorted libraries were prepared from 2 million PBMCs that had been stored at -80 C. This clonotype has ten or more counts. Sequenced sample: PBMCs. This sequence joins TRBV11-2 and TRBJ2-7, with TRBD2 identical over 7 bases. The receptor was derived from a woman between 55 and 75 years old with multiple sclerosis. CDR3 nucleotides: TGTGCCAGCAGCTTAGGAAGCGGGGTTTCCGAGCAGTACTTC. Encoded protein: CASSLGSGVSEQYF.